This T cell receptor beta chain was observed in a study of T cells expressing NK-cell markers. Turning to the study itself: Beta-chain profiling covered CD3+CD56+NKG2C+, CD3+CD56+NKG2C- and CD3+CD56-NKG2C+ sorted subsets.

TCR beta cDNA was generated via 5'RACE template switching incorporating UMIs. TCRdb re-called the 5' RACE reads; one entry per CDR3 protein, DNA not given. The listing contains approximately 380,000 distinct CDR3 sequences. To note about this clonotype: Its antigen is undetermined.

Findings and limits, study-wide: Dominant NKG2C+ clonotypes in a handful of donors made up 1.0-7.0% of CD8+ T cells.

Per the germline V gene, CDR1 is SGHRS and CDR2 is YFSETQ. This CDR3 is built from 18 residues. The rearrangement joins TRBV5-1 to TRBJ1-2; there is no DNA to check the TCRdb D call of TRBD1. The sequencing sample was made of blood T cells: a sorted CD56 or NKG2C T cell subset, CD4+ or CD8+ T cells, or bulk PBMC T cells (not recorded which). The source of this sequence is a man aged 18 to 70 in good health. CDR3 loop: CASSSGQDAARPLDGYTF.